This T cell receptor beta chain was found in a study of cytomegalovirus exposure and HLA in healthy donors. Primers included in the PCR were 60 Vbeta and 13 Jbeta primers. The table came from immunoSEQ multiplex PCR; TCRdb's copy has only in-frame clones and leaves some out. The profile covers fewer than 60,000 clones, with approximately 84% appearing a single time and about 3% taken by the ten largest. The germline CDR1 and CDR2 sequences are SGHRS and YFSETQ. V shed 4 bases, J shed 2 bases, and the junction held 6 bases outside the gene matches. The CDR3 length is 16 residues. The sequence was obtained from a man aged 45 to 65 in good health and CMV-seronegative. The chain recombines TRBV5-1 with TRBJ1-2; 12 nucleotides match TRBD1. Sequenced: PBMCs. The CDR3 is CASSTGTGGGNYGYTF. In nucleotides, the CDR3 is TGCGCCAGCAGCACCGGGACAGGGGGCGGAAACTATGGCTACACCTTC.